What follows are 19 T cell receptor beta chains derived from one specimen sequenced in a study of CXCR3-negative and CXCR3-positive naive CD8 T cells. Libraries of TRB cDNA were made by 5' RACE and carried UMIs. TCRdb re-called the 5' RACE reads; every CDR3 protein appears as one record, without DNA. This table lists over 35,000 distinct CDR3 sequences. Input material: memory CD8+ T cells from blood. The receptor source for this set is a human donor in good health. Some clones in this sample may be carry-over from other donors' samples.

The gene calls are TRBV7-6 and TRBJ2-5; there is no DNA to check the TCRdb D call of TRBD1. Germline CDR1 SGHVS, CDR2 FNYEAQ. The CDR3 runs to 16 residues. CDR3 in amino acids: CASNPQPGQRVETQYF.

V and J are TRBV28 and TRBJ2-1; TCRdb picks TRBD1, but there is no DNA to check that call. This CDR3 is 11 amino acids long. Germline V lookup: CDR1 MDHEN, CDR2 SYDVKM. The CDR3 sequence is CASSSGTPMFF.

This chain links TRBV4-2 with TRBJ1-1. The germline CDR1 and CDR2 sequences are LGHNA and YNFKEQ. This CDR3 is 11 amino acids long. This CDR3 reads CASSQGKEAFF.

V gene TRBV19 combines with J gene TRBJ1-6; TCRdb's D gene call, TRBD1, goes unchecked for lack of DNA. The V gene's germline CDR1 is LNHDA and CDR2 SQIVND (reference sequence). This CDR3 contains 14 residues. CDR3 loop: CASSNTGEVSPLHF.

This chain links TRBV4-2 with TRBJ2-7; TCRdb's assignment of TRBD2 cannot be checked, as there is no DNA. The CDR3 sequence is 15 residues long. Germline CDR1 is LGHNA and CDR2 is YNFKEQ. CDR3 loop: CASSLAGGPADEQYF.

This chain connects TRBV3-1 to TRBJ1-1. CDR1 is LGHDT and CDR2 is YNNKEL in the germline V gene (reference sequence). CDR3 length: 16 residues. CDR3: CASSQDGTGVNTEAFF.

The chain couples TRBV20-1 to TRBJ2-3; the D call of TRBD2 rests on TCRdb alone, since no DNA is present to check it. CDR3 length equals 17 residues. Germline V gene data show CDR1 as DFQATT and CDR2 as SNEGSKA (reference sequence). The CDR3 here is CSAPRFEGTSGGWTQYF.

The rearrangement uses TRBV11-2 and TRBJ2-5; TCRdb's assignment of TRBD2 cannot be checked, as there is no DNA. Germline V gene data show CDR1 as SGHAT and CDR2 as FQNNGV. This CDR3 has 23 amino acids. CDR3 protein: CASSTTKTGLAGGQTRVQETQYF.

This chain connects TRBV3-1 to TRBJ2-7; TCRdb's D call, TRBD1, is unchecked because there is no DNA. The CDR3 loop spans 14 amino acids. Germline V lookup: CDR1 LGHDT, CDR2 YNNKEL (reference sequence). The CDR3 spells CASSQDGPTGEQYF.

This rearrangement joins TRBV7-8 to TRBJ1-1; the TCRdb call, TRBD1, lacks DNA for checking. CDR1 and CDR2 (germline): SGHVS, FQNEAQ. This CDR3 is 14 amino acids long. This CDR3 is CASSPRTGDTEAFF.

The chain has TRBV14 and TRBJ2-1; TCRdb picks TRBD2, but there is no DNA to check that call. CDR1 and CDR2 (germline): SGHDN, FVKESK. The CDR3 totals 15 residues. The CDR3 here is CASSQDISGRTPQFF.

This clonotype is identified as medium-sized from frequency. The V and J genes are TRBV6-2 or TRBV6-3 and TRBJ2-1; TCRdb's D call, TRBD2, is unchecked because there is no DNA. CDR1 MNHEY and CDR2 SVGEGT come from the germline V gene. The CDR3 loop spans 14 amino acids. CDR3 in amino acids: CASSSGMDYNEQFF.

The chain is built from TRBV9 and TRBJ2-7; TCRdb indicates TRBD1, and absent DNA this call remains unverified. Germline V CDR1 and CDR2: SGDLS, YYNGEE. The CDR3 length is 16 residues. The CDR3 is CASSPTGGFTSYEQYF.

This sequence joins TRBV28 and TRBJ2-1; TCRdb's D call, TRBD1, is unchecked because there is no DNA. The CDR3 has 15 amino acids. Germline V gene sequence: CDR1 MDHEN, CDR2 SYDVKM. The CDR3 protein is CAIEEGAGSYNEQFF.

The chain has TRBV3-1 and TRBJ2-3; TCRdb's assignment of TRBD1 cannot be checked, as there is no DNA. Germline-derived CDR1 and CDR2 are LGHDT and YNNKEL (reference sequence). The CDR3 has 13 residues. This chain's CDR3 is CASSHRATDTQYF.

This clonotype shows up as large by frequency. The chain links TRBV18 to TRBJ2-4; no DNA is available, so the TRBD1 call from TCRdb remains unchecked. Germline loops: CDR1 KGHSH, CDR2 LQKENI. This CDR3 has 17 amino acids. CDR3 region: CASSPNDRESGKNIQYF.

The rearrangement links TRBV7-3 to TRBJ2-2; no DNA is available, so the TRBD1 call from TCRdb remains unchecked. The CDR3 has 15 amino acids. The germline CDR1 and CDR2 sequences are SGHTA and FQGTGA. CDR3 protein: CASSWGTGVTGELFF.

Measured by frequency, this clonotype is medium-sized. CDR3: CASSPGTSGFYEAYNEQFF. This chain connects TRBV28 to TRBJ2-1; TCRdb's D gene call, TRBD2, goes unchecked for lack of DNA. CDR3 length equals 19 residues. The V gene's germline CDR1 is MDHEN and CDR2 SYDVKM.

The chain combines TRBV2 with TRBJ2-7. Per the germline V gene, CDR1 is SNHLY and CDR2 is FYNNEI. The CDR3 is 13 residues long. The CDR3 spells CASKIRGTYEQYF.